Listed below are T cell receptor beta chains from one sample, sequenced in a study of molecular identifiers for immune sequencing clone quantification. MiXCR, applied by TCRdb to the PCR reads, yields one record per CDR3 protein. This table has around 100,000 distinct CDR3 sequences, around 30% appearing once. The sequenced material came from naive CD8+ T cells from blood, with Jurkat cell RNA spiked in. Every receptor here comes from a human donor in good health. Some libraries in this study had Jurkat cell RNA spiked in. CDR3s include the opening cysteine and the closing phenylalanine or tryptophan. A D gene is named only where the DNA matches it firmly. Some rows have no size entry. The others give once, few or many, or a class for an expanded clone.

D: TRBD1
V: TRBV6-2/TRBV6-3
size: few
J: TRBJ1-2
CDR3: CASRDGTGDGYTF
DNA: TGTGCCAGCAGAGACGGGACAGGGGATGGCTACACCTTC

D: -
V: TRBV7-2
size: many
J: TRBJ2-7
CDR3: CASSLARVGGSAEYEQYF
DNA: TGTGCCAGCAGCTTAGCCCGGGTGGGTGGGAGTGCTGAGTACGAGCAGTACTTC

D: -
V: TRBV20-1
size: -
J: TRBJ2-2
CDR3: CSAGLETTGELFF
DNA: TGCAGTGCCGGCCTAGAGACCACCGGGGAGCTGTTTTTT

D: -
V: TRBV28
size: few
J: TRBJ2-6
CDR3: CASSLKNVLTF
DNA: TGTGCCAGCAGTTTAAAGAACGTCCTGACTTTC

D: -
V: TRBV4-3
size: many
J: TRBJ2-1
CDR3: CASSQDGVRGEQFF
DNA: TGCGCCAGCAGCCAAGATGGAGTAAGGGGTGAGCAGTTCTTC

D: -
V: TRBV29-1
size: -
J: TRBJ2-2
CDR3: CSVVFHTGELFF
DNA: TGCAGCGTTGTTTTTCACACCGGGGAGCTGTTTTTT

D: TRBD2
V: TRBV24-1
size: -
J: TRBJ2-7
CDR3: CATSTSATYEQYF
DNA: TGTGCCACCAGTACTAGCGCTACCTACGAGCAGTACTTC

D: -
V: TRBV20-1
size: -
J: TRBJ2-1
CDR3: CSARDRHHNEQFF
DNA: TGCAGTGCTAGAGACCGGCATCACAATGAGCAGTTCTTC

D: -
V: TRBV28
size: many
J: TRBJ1-1
CDR3: CASSLQGFGTEAFF
DNA: TGTGCCAGCAGCTTACAGGGCTTTGGCACTGAAGCTTTCTTT

D: -
V: TRBV7-9
size: -
J: TRBJ2-2
CDR3: CASSLVLNTGELFF
DNA: TGTGCCAGCAGCTTAGTCTTGAACACCGGGGAGCTGTTTTTT

D: -
V: TRBV20-1
size: many
J: TRBJ2-7
CDR3: CSARSSEPQYF
DNA: TGCAGTGCTAGGTCTAGCGAGCCGCAGTACTTC

D: -
V: TRBV10-3
size: -
J: TRBJ1-1
CDR3: CAISEIGAGMNTDAFF
DNA: TGTGCCATCAGTGAGATCGGGGCAGGGATGAACACTGATGCTTTCTTT

D: -
V: TRBV5-3
size: -
J: TRBJ2-1
CDR3: CASSPEPSSERWIELFF
DNA: TGTGCCAGCAGCCCCGAACCCTCTAGCGAAAGGTGGATTGAGCTGTTCTTC

D: -
V: TRBV7-2
size: -
J: TRBJ2-7
CDR3: CASSLRGWGLLGPAEQYF
DNA: TGTGCCAGCAGCTTACGAGGATGGGGCTTACTAGGTCCCGCCGAGCAGTACTTC

D: TRBD2
V: TRBV6-1
size: few
J: TRBJ2-3
CDR3: CASSEAVLAGTTDTQYF
DNA: TGTGCCAGCAGTGAAGCTGTTCTAGCGGGGACCACAGATACGCAGTATTTT

D: -
V: TRBV9
size: -
J: TRBJ2-2
CDR3: CASSVVGTASGSGELFF
DNA: TGTGCCAGCAGCGTAGTCGGGACGGCTTCGGGTTCCGGGGAGCTGTTTTTT

D: -
V: TRBV11-2
size: many
J: TRBJ2-3
CDR3: CASSLVLVTITDTQYF
DNA: TGTGCCAGCAGCTTAGTACTCGTCACCATCACAGATACGCAGTATTTT

D: -
V: TRBV4-2
size: many
J: TRBJ2-7
CDR3: CASSKEPGAYEQYF
DNA: TGTGCCAGCAGCAAAGAGCCGGGTGCCTACGAGCAGTACTTC

D: -
V: TRBV5-1
size: -
J: TRBJ2-5
CDR3: CASSPVEDQETQYF
DNA: TGCGCCAGCAGCCCGGTAGAAGACCAAGAGACCCAGTACTTC

D: TRBD1
V: TRBV19
size: -
J: TRBJ1-5
CDR3: CASMPGGGGNQPQHF
DNA: TGTGCCAGTATGCCAGGGGGCGGAGGCAATCAGCCCCAGCATTTT

D: -
V: TRBV5-6
size: -
J: TRBJ1-1
CDR3: CASSSLGTEAFF
DNA: TGTGCCAGCAGCTCCTTGGGCACTGAAGCTTTCTTT

D: -
V: TRBV4-3
size: -
J: TRBJ1-1
CDR3: CASSQGTVMNTEAFF
DNA: TGCGCCAGCAGCCAAGGGACAGTCATGAACACTGAAGCTTTCTTT

D: -
V: TRBV2
size: -
J: TRBJ1-6
CDR3: CASSEASVNSPLHF
DNA: TGTGCCAGCAGTGAAGCTAGTGTTAATTCACCCCTCCACTTT

D: -
V: TRBV19
size: once
J: TRBJ2-1
CDR3: CGSSIRQSLNNEQFF
DNA: TGTGGCAGTAGTATTCGACAGTCCCTTAACAATGAGCAGTTCTTC

D: -
V: TRBV12-3/TRBV12-4
size: -
J: TRBJ2-2
CDR3: CACSFGGLGELFF
DNA: TGTGCCTGCAGTTTCGGGGGGCTCGGGGAGCTGTTTTTT

D: -
V: TRBV12-5
size: -
J: TRBJ2-1
CDR3: CASGSDQYRYNEQFF
DNA: TGTGCTAGTGGTTCGGACCAATACCGATACAATGAGCAGTTCTTC

D: -
V: TRBV7-6
size: -
J: TRBJ1-1
CDR3: CASAEVPARNTEAFF
DNA: TGTGCCAGCGCGGAGGTGCCAGCGAGGAACACTGAAGCTTTCTTT

D: -
V: TRBV29-1
size: many
J: TRBJ2-4
CDR3: CSVVGQGRPEAIQYF
DNA: TGCAGCGTCGTTGGGCAGGGCAGACCCGAAGCCATTCAGTACTTC

D: -
V: TRBV7-9
size: -
J: TRBJ1-4
CDR3: CASSSDSLGHEKLFF
DNA: TGTGCCAGCAGTTCGGACAGCCTGGGACATGAAAAACTGTTTTTT

D: -
V: TRBV9
size: -
J: TRBJ2-7
CDR3: CASNPGGQGVFEQYF
DNA: TGTGCCAGCAACCCGGGAGGACAGGGAGTCTTCGAGCAGTACTTC

D: -
V: TRBV19
size: -
J: TRBJ1-5
CDR3: CASGARWPQHF
DNA: TGTGCCAGTGGGGCCAGATGGCCCCAGCATTTT

D: -
V: TRBV27
size: few
J: TRBJ2-1
CDR3: CASRSLVAYNEQFF
DNA: TGTGCCAGCAGATCTCTAGTAGCCTACAATGAGCAGTTCTTC

D: -
V: TRBV11-3
size: few
J: TRBJ2-3
CDR3: CASSVSSYSTDTQYF
DNA: TGTGCCAGCAGCGTCTCTAGCTACAGCACAGATACGCAGTATTTT

D: -
V: TRBV4-1
size: many
J: TRBJ2-4
CDR3: CASSQDGPNIQYF
DNA: TGCGCCAGCAGCCAAGACGGGCCAAACATTCAGTACTTC

D: -
V: TRBV5-6
size: few
J: TRBJ2-7
CDR3: CASSLDSAYEQYF
DNA: TGTGCCAGCAGCTTGGACAGCGCCTACGAGCAGTACTTC

D: -
V: TRBV6-2/TRBV6-3
size: -
J: TRBJ1-1
CDR3: CASSYTRQRSNTDAFF
DNA: TGTGCCAGCAGTTACACGAGACAGAGGTCGAACACTGACGCTTTCTTT

D: TRBD1
V: TRBV5-1
size: many
J: TRBJ1-2
CDR3: CASSPRDRGGVYGYTF
DNA: TGCGCCAGCAGCCCCCGGGACAGGGGCGGGGTCTATGGCTACACCTTC